Listed here are 19 T cell receptor beta chains from one sample, sequenced in a study of blood T cell repertoires in COVID-19. The repertoire was sequenced with immunoSEQ multiplex PCR; TCRdb's copy has only in-frame clones and lacks some. This table has about 60,000 clones, more than 70% appearing once. The specimen sequenced was peripheral blood. These receptor sequences come from a man aged 60-69 years with COVID-19, enrolled during active disease.

This clone was recorded only once. The chain combines TRBV29-1 with TRBJ2-3, with TRBD2 identical over 15 bases. V gave up 7 bases and J gave up 6 bases; unmatched junction bases: 8. Germline V gene lookup returns CDR1 SQVTM and CDR2 ANQGSEA. CDR3 length: 15 amino acids. The CDR3 spells CSAVGTSGGMDTQYF. The CDR3 coding sequence is TGCAGCGCGGTGGGGACTAGCGGGGGGATGGATACGCAGTATTTT.

The chain carries TRBV7-9 and TRBJ2-1, with 14 bases lining up with TRBD2. CDR1 is SEHNR and CDR2 is FQNEAQ in the germline V gene (reference sequence). The CDR3 length is 15 residues. Trimming took 5 bases from V and 4 from J; bases not matched to a gene: 1. The chain's CDR3 is CASSRLAGGYNEQFF. CDR3 DNA sequence: TGTGCCAGCAGCAGACTAGCGGGAGGGTACAATGAGCAGTTCTTC.

V gene TRBV7-6 combines with J gene TRBJ1-2; perhaps TRBD1 as D (5 bases). The CDR3 has 16 amino acids. V was pared by 4 bases and J by 5 bases, with 20 bases between. The germline V gene has CDR1 SGHVS and CDR2 FNYEAQ. The CDR3 DNA follows: TGTGCCAGCAGCTCGGGACTAGGAGGACTTGGTTATGGCTACACCTTC. This gives the protein CASSSGLGGLGYGYTF.

V gene TRBV7-9 combines with J gene TRBJ2-2; the D gene is possibly TRBD2 (5 bases). Trimming removed 1 base at V and 2 bases at J, with 5 bases between. CDR1 is SEHNR and CDR2 is FQNEAQ in the germline V gene (reference sequence). The CDR3 length is 14 residues. CDR3 amino acids: CASSLGLNTGELFF. The DNA of the CDR3 is TGTGCCAGCAGCTTAGGACTAAACACCGGGGAGCTGTTTTTT.

The chain uses TRBV3-1 (or the pseudogene TRBV3-2) and TRBJ1-6; no clear D. From germline, CDR1 is LGHDT and CDR2 YNNKEL (reference sequence). Trimming pared 6 bases from V and 0 bases from J, leaving 6 bases between. The CDR3 has 14 amino acids. The CDR3 loop reads CASSPSSYNSPLHF. As DNA, the CDR3 is TGTGCCAGCAGTCCATCCTCCTATAATTCACCCCTCCACTTT.

The chain joins TRBV2 to TRBJ1-2, with no clear D. The CDR3 is 14 amino acids. Trimming stripped 2 bases from V and 8 bases from J, with 15 bases between. CDR1 SNHLY and CDR2 FYNNEI come from the germline V gene. CDR3 in DNA: TGTGCCAGCAGTGAAATCGCAGCCGGCGGCGGCTACACCTTC. It encodes CASSEIAAGGGYTF. The whole variable domain, filled in from reference TRBV2 and TRBJ1-2, reads EPEVTQTPSHQVTQMGQEVILRCVPISNHLYFYWYRQILGQKVEFLVSFYNNEISEKSEIFDDQFSVERPDGSNFTLKIRSTKLEDSAMYFCASSEIAAGGGYTFGSGTRLTVV.

The chain is built from TRBV10-3 and TRBJ1-2; perhaps TRBD1 as D (6 bases). The germline gives CDR1 ENHRY, CDR2 SYGVKD. Deletions cut 10 bases from V and 5 bases from J, with 26 bases between. The length of the CDR3 is 16 residues. CDR3 sequence: CATTPGGTWGAYGYTF. In nucleotides, the CDR3 is TGTGCCACCACCCCCGGGGGGACTTGGGGGGCATATGGCTACACCTTC.

The chain combines TRBV5-1 with TRBJ2-1, with 10 bases matching TRBD2. The CDR3 loop spans 15 amino acids. V lost 0 bases and J lost 9; bases outside the gene matches: 6. Germline V CDR1 and CDR2: SGHRS, YFSETQ. The CDR3 sequence is CASSLGSGGASEQFF. CDR3 nucleotides: TGCGCCAGCAGCTTGGGAAGCGGGGGGGCAAGTGAGCAGTTCTTC.

The table lists this clone with a count of one. The chain carries TRBV28 and TRBJ1-4, with no clear D. The germline V gene has CDR1 MDHEN and CDR2 SYDVKM. V shed 6 bases and J shed 13 bases, with 12 bases lying between them. The length of the CDR3 is 11 residues. In DNA form, the CDR3 reads TGTGCCAGCAGATATAATGAGGGACTGTTTTTT. Translating it yields CASRYNEGLFF.

V usage is TRBV19 and J usage is TRBJ2-7; TRBD1 matches 9 bases. V trimming: 4 bases; J trimming: 2 bases; junction bases outside the gene matches: 3. The V gene's germline CDR1 is LNHDA and CDR2 SQIVND (reference sequence). This CDR3 is built from 14 residues. CDR3 residues: CASSKGQGPYEQYF. The CDR3 coding sequence is TGTGCCAGTAGTAAGGGACAGGGCCCCTACGAGCAGTACTTC.

V is TRBV28 and J is TRBJ1-5, with D possibly TRBD1 on 5 matching bases. V shed 3 bases and J shed 5 bases, with 11 bases lying between them. There are 14 residues in the CDR3. The V gene's germline CDR1 is MDHEN and CDR2 SYDVKM. The CDR3 region has the DNA TGTGCCAGCAGTTTTGCAGGGTTGGATCAGCCCCAGCATTTT. This gives the protein CASSFAGLDQPQHF.

The chain is built from TRBV4-1 and TRBJ2-3; no definite D call. This CDR3 is 14 amino acids long. V was pared by 1 base and J by 0 bases, with 5 bases between. The germline gives CDR1 MGHRA, CDR2 YSYEKL. CDR3 DNA: TGCGCCAGCAGCCAAGGTCCAAGCACAGATACGCAGTATTTT. Translating it yields CASSQGPSTDTQYF.

This rearrangement joins TRBV24-1 to TRBJ1-5; D ambiguous. The CDR3 is made up of 16 amino acids. Between the trimmed V and J ends, which lost 4 bases and 0 bases, there was a span of 12 bases. Germline-derived CDR1 and CDR2 are KGHDR and SFDVKD. The CDR3 loop is CATSDGSFNSNQPQHF. The CDR3 nucleotides are TGTGCCACCAGTGACGGGTCCTTTAATAGCAATCAGCCCCAGCATTTT.

This clone appeared a few times. The V and J genes are TRBV11-2 and TRBJ2-7; 7 bases agree with TRBD1. This CDR3 contains 16 residues. V dropped 5 bases and J dropped 0; count of bases not matched to a gene: 10. Germline V gives CDR1 SGHAT, CDR2 FQNNGV. CDR3 in DNA: TGTGCCAGCAGCCCGCGACTAACAGGGGTCTCCTACGAGCAGTACTTC. Amino acids: CASSPRLTGVSYEQYF.

The chain is built from TRBV4-1 and TRBJ1-5; possibly TRBD1 for D (5 bases). Per germline, CDR1 MGHRA and CDR2 YSYEKL. This CDR3 region has 16 residues. With 5 bases removed from V and 2 bases from J, the gap between germline ends came to 16 bases. CDR3 sequence (DNA): TGCGCCAGCAGCTTTCAAATCGGGGGGGGCAATCAGCCCCAGCATTTT. Amino acids: CASSFQIGGGNQPQHF.

The V call is TRBV24-1, the J call TRBJ2-5, with D possibly being TRBD2 (7 bases). The CDR3 loop spans 15 amino acids. The germline V gene encodes CDR1 KGHDR and CDR2 SFDVKD. V lost 4 bases, J lost 4 bases, and 15 bases lay in between. The CDR3 sequence: CATSDPGGAGETQYF. For the CDR3, the DNA is TGTGCCACCAGTGACCCTGGGGGGGCAGGAGAGACCCAGTACTTC.

The chain joins TRBV6-5 to TRBJ1-2; TRBD1 matches at 10 bases. The junction had 1 base not matched to a gene; V was cut back by 2 bases and J by 4 bases. Germline values: CDR1 MNHEY, CDR2 SVGAGI. The CDR3 totals 14 residues. The CDR3 spells CASSYGTGAYGYTF. CDR3 bases: TGTGCCAGCAGTTACGGGACAGGGGCCTATGGCTACACCTTC.

The rearrangement links TRBV19 to TRBJ2-7; 13 positions agree with TRBD2. Trimming cost V 4 bases and J 3 bases; bases outside gene matches: 3. Germline V gene lookup returns CDR1 LNHDA and CDR2 SQIVND (reference sequence). The CDR3 totals 15 residues. CDR3 sequence: CASSTGTSGDYEQYF. The CDR3 DNA sequence: TGTGCCAGTAGTACCGGGACTAGCGGGGACTACGAGCAGTACTTC. Variable domain in full (rest from reference TRBV19 and TRBJ2-7): DGGITQSPKYLFRKEGQNVTLSCEQNLNHDAMYWYRQDPGQGLRLIYYSQIVNDFQKGDIAEGYSVSREKKESFPLTVTSAQKNPTAFYLCASSTGTSGDYEQYFGPGTRLTVT.

V usage is TRBV24-1 and J usage is TRBJ2-5, with D perhaps matching TRBD1 (6 bases). Trimming took 4 bases from V and 1 from J, leaving 12 bases between them. CDR1 is KGHDR and CDR2 is SFDVKD in the germline V gene. The CDR3 extends over 15 amino acids. CDR3 region: CATSDTTGSQETQYF. In DNA form, the CDR3 reads TGTGCCACCAGTGACACGACAGGCAGCCAAGAGACCCAGTACTTC.